This TCR beta chain is from a study of T-cell reconstitution after alpha-beta-depleted transplantation in children. In germline, CDR1 is SGHTA, CDR2 FQGNSA. This CDR3 has 13 amino acids. The ends lost 5 bases at V and 5 bases at J; junction bases unmatched: 5. This clonotype was seen ten or more times. Preparation of the TCRbeta library used unique molecular identifiers. One entry per CDR3 protein results from TCRdb running MiXCR on the PCR reads. The sample records 500,000 to 600,000 distinct CDR3 sequences, 32% being singletons. This sequence originates from a human donor who donated a stem cell graft to a child with aplastic anemia. Sequencing used PBMCs from the stem cell graft donor, obtained from the stem cell graft. V usage is TRBV7-2 and J usage is TRBJ1-2, with 7 bases aligning to TRBD1. CDR3 sequence reads: CASSKGGRYGYTF. CDR3 coding DNA: TGTGCCAGCAGCAAAGGGGGCCGGTATGGCTACACCTTC.